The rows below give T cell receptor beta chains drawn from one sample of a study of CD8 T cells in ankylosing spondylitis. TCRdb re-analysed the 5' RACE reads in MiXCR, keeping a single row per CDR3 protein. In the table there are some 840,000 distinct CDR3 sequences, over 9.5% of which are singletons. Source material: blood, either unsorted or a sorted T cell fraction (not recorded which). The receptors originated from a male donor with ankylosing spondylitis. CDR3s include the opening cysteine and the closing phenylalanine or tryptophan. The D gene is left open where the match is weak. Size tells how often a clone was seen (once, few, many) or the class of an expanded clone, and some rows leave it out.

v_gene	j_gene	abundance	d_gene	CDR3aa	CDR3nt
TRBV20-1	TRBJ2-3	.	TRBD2	CFASQWTSRADTQYF	TGCTTTGCTAGCCAATGGACTAGTCGGGCAGATACGCAGTATTTT
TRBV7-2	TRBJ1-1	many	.	CASSLGPLGAQAFF	TGTGCCAGCAGCTTAGGTCCTTTAGGGGCCCAAGCTTTCTTT
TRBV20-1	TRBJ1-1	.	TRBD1	CSVSQGGNTEAFF	TGCAGTGTCTCTCAGGGGGGAAACACTGAAGCTTTCTTT
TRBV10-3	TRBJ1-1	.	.	CAISFRVGDTEAFF	TGTGCCATCAGTTTCAGGGTGGGGGACACTGAAGCTTTCTTT
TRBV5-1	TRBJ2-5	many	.	CASSFSGGETQYF	TGTGCCAGCAGCTTTAGCGGAGGCGAGACCCAGTACTTC
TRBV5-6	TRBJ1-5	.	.	CASTRGGIHQPQHF	TGTGCCAGCACCCGGGGGGGCATTCATCAGCCCCAGCATTTT
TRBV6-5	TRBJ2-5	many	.	CASSFFPRLTGQETQYF	TGTGCCAGCAGTTTTTTTCCCCGTCTGACAGGCCAAGAGACCCAGTACTTC
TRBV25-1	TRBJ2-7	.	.	CASSPVGSGEQYF	TGTGCCAGCAGTCCAGTGGGCTCTGGTGAGCAGTACTTC
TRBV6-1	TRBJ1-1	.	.	CASRETGAEAFF	TGTGCCAGCAGAGAGACAGGAGCTGAAGCTTTCTTT
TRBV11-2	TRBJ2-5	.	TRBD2	CASSFGLAGAGETQYF	TGTGCCAGCAGCTTCGGACTAGCGGGAGCGGGAGAGACCCAGTACTTC
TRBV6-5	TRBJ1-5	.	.	CASSYSGGDQPQHF	TGTGCCAGCAGTTACTCGGGGGGGGATCAGCCCCAGCATTTT
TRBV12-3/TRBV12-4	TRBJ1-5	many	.	CASSLAGGRGYSNQPQHF	TGTGCCAGCAGTTTAGCAGGAGGCAGGGGCTATAGCAATCAGCCCCAGCATTTT
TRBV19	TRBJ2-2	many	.	CASSTRWAGELFF	TGTGCCAGTAGTACCCGATGGGCCGGGGAGCTGTTTTTT
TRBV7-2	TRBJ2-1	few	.	CASRPQSGYNEQFF	TGTGCCAGCCGGCCGCAAAGTGGGTACAATGAGCAGTTCTTC
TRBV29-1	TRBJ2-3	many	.	CSVSVRRRADTQYF	TGCAGCGTCTCAGTCAGGAGGAGGGCAGATACGCAGTATTTT
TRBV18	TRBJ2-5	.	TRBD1	CASSQRQGEYQETQYF	TGTGCCAGCTCACAACGACAGGGAGAGTACCAAGAGACCCAGTACTTC
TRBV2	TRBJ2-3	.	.	CASIRLATTDTQYF	TGTGCCAGCATACGGCTAGCGACCACAGATACGCAGTATTTT
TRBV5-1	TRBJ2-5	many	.	CASSLTDSQETQYF	TGTGCCAGCAGCTTAACGGACAGCCAAGAGACCCAGTACTTC
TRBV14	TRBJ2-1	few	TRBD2	CASSQASGNYREQFF	TGTGCCAGCAGCCAAGCTAGCGGGAATTATCGCGAGCAGTTCTTC
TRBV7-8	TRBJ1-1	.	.	CASSLALKAFF	TGTGCCAGCAGCTTAGCATTGAAAGCTTTCTTT
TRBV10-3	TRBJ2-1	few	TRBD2	CAISLLAGGTSYNEQFF	TGTGCCATCAGTCTACTAGCGGGAGGGACCTCTTACAATGAGCAGTTCTTC
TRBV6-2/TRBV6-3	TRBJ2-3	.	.	CASSYWSSADTQYF	TGTGCCAGCAGTTACTGGTCTAGCGCAGATACGCAGTATTTT
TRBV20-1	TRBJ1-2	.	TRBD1	CSAWDRGPDGYTF	TGCAGTGCTTGGGACAGGGGGCCGGATGGCTACACCTTC
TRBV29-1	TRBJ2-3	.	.	CSAARLLRPDTQYF	TGCAGCGCCGCCCGACTCCTACGCCCAGATACGCAGTATTTT
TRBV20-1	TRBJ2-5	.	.	CSASLEGETQYF	TGCAGTGCTAGTCTCGAAGGGGAGACCCAGTACTTC
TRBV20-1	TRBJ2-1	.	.	CSARSLGPPNEQFF	TGCAGTGCTAGAAGTCTGGGACCCCCAAATGAGCAGTTCTTC
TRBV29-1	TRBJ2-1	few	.	CSVEDPEGAAYNEQFF	TGCAGCGTTGAAGATCCCGAAGGGGCTGCCTACAATGAGCAGTTCTTC
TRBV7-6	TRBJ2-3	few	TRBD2	CASSLARASGSTDTQYF	TGTGCCAGCAGCTTAGCGCGGGCTAGCGGGAGTACAGATACGCAGTATTTT
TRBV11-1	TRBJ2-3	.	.	CASSPGRSTTQYF	TGTGCCAGCAGCCCCGGCCGGAGTACTACGCAGTATTTT
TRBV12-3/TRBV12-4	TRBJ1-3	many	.	CASRGQSFGNTIYF	TGTGCCAGCAGAGGACAGTCCTTTGGAAACACCATATATTTT
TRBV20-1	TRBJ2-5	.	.	CSATPSWGLAETQYF	TGCAGTGCCACTCCTTCTTGGGGGCTAGCAGAGACCCAGTACTTC
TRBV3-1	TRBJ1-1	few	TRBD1	CASSQRGRTGVIRLF	TGTGCCAGCAGCCAACGAGGCAGGACAGGGGTGATTCGGCTCTTT
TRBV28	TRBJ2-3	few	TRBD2	CASAPGTSGKDTQYF	TGTGCCAGCGCACCCGGGACTAGCGGGAAAGATACGCAGTATTTT
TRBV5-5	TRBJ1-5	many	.	CASSFLGGNQPQHF	TGTGCCAGCAGCTTTCTGGGCGGCAATCAGCCCCAGCATTTT
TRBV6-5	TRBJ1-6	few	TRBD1	CASSYFRDRESNSPLHF	TGTGCCAGCAGTTACTTTAGGGACAGGGAGAGTAATTCACCCCTCCACTTT
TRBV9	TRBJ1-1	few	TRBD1	CASSAAKGAWVVEAFF	TGTGCCAGCAGCGCCGCAAAGGGGGCTTGGGTTGTCGAAGCTTTCTTT
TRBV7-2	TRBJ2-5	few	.	CASSGPNQETQYF	TGTGCCAGCAGCGGACCGAATCAAGAGACCCAGTACTTC
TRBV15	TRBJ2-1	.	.	CATSRVYNEQFF	TGTGCCACCAGCAGAGTTTACAATGAGCAGTTCTTC
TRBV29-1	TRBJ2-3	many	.	CSVESGFGGTDTQYF	TGCAGCGTTGAATCGGGATTTGGGGGCACAGATACGCAGTATTTT
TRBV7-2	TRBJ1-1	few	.	CASSLVAGANTEAFF	TGTGCCAGCAGCTTAGTGGCAGGAGCTAACACTGAAGCTTTCTTT
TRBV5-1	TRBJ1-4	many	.	CASSSADRFATNEKLFF	TGCGCCAGCAGCTCGGCGGACAGATTTGCAACTAATGAAAAACTGTTTTTT
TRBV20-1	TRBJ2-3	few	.	CSARAATDTQYF	TGCAGTGCTAGAGCGGCGACAGATACGCAGTATTTT
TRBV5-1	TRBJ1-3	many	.	CASSFQGSGNTIYF	TGCGCCAGCAGCTTCCAGGGTTCTGGAAACACCATATATTTT
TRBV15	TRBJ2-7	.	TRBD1	CATSRPGQGYEQYF	TGTGCCACCAGCAGACCGGGACAGGGTTACGAGCAGTACTTC
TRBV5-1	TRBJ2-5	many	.	CASSSGRSQETQYF	TGCGCCAGCAGCTCGGGACGTAGCCAAGAGACCCAGTACTTC
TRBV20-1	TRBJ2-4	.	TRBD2	CSASRGDLQNIQYF	TGCAGTGCTAGCCGGGGGGATCTCCAAAACATTCAGTACTTC
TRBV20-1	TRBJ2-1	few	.	CSAREGGQRQFF	TGCAGTGCTAGAGAGGGGGGACAGAGACAGTTCTTC
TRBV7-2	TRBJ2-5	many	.	CASSLVGRETQYF	TGTGCCAGCAGCTTAGTAGGGCGGGAGACCCAGTACTTC
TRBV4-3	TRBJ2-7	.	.	CASSLEPGASSYEQYF	TGCGCCAGCAGCCTCGAGCCCGGGGCCAGCTCCTACGAGCAGTACTTC
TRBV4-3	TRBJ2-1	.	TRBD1	CASSRDRGQGRFF	TGCGCCAGCAGCCGAGATAGGGGACAGGGTCGGTTCTTC
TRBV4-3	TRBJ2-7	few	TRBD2	CASSQERAGLSYEQYF	TGCGCCAGCAGCCAAGAAAGAGCGGGACTTTCCTACGAGCAGTACTTC
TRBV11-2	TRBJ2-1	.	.	CASSIGPNEQFF	TGTGCCAGCAGCATAGGACCGAATGAGCAGTTCTTC
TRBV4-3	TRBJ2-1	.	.	CASSQDTWDWRYNEQFF	TGCGCCAGCAGCCAAGATACATGGGACTGGCGTTACAATGAGCAGTTCTTC
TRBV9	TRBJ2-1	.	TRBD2	CASSPYTGLADNEQFF	TGTGCCAGCAGCCCCTACACGGGACTAGCGGACAATGAGCAGTTCTTC
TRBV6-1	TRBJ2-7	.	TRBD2	CASSHGTSGAYEQYF	TGTGCCAGCAGCCACGGGACTAGCGGGGCCTACGAGCAGTACTTC
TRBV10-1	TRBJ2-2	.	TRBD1	CASSRTGGNGELFF	TGCGCCAGCAGTAGAACAGGGGGGAACGGGGAGCTGTTTTTT
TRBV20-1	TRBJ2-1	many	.	CSASGAPYNEQFF	TGCAGTGCTAGTGGAGCGCCCTACAATGAGCAGTTCTTC
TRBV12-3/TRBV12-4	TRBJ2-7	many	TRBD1	CASSFRDRDYEQYF	TGTGCCAGCAGTTTCCGGGACAGGGATTACGAGCAGTACTTC
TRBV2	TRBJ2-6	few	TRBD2	CASSVAGAISGANVLTF	TGTGCCAGCAGTGTAGCGGGAGCGATCTCTGGGGCCAACGTCCTGACTTTC